The rows below give T cell receptor beta chains drawn from one sample of a study of cytomegalovirus exposure and HLA in healthy donors. This table comes from immunoSEQ multiplex PCR, and its TCRdb copy is limited to in-frame clones, with some not included. Here the sample spans tens of thousands of clones, roughly 77% being singletons. Sequenced material: PBMCs. The receptors were gathered from a woman in her thirties or forties in good health and CMV-seropositive. Both conserved end residues are part of each CDR3. A D gene is named only where the DNA matches it firmly. Rows may omit the clone size; those that give it use once, few, many or a size class.

.	TRBV19	.	TRBJ1-4	TGTGCCAGTAGTAAACGGACACCACAGGAGGAAAAACTGTTTTTT	CASSKRTPQEEKLFF
TRBD2	TRBV7-9	.	TRBJ2-3	TGTGCCAGCAGTTATACTAGCGGGGGATGGGATACGCAGTATTTT	CASSYTSGGWDTQYF
.	TRBV18	.	TRBJ2-4	TGTGCCAGCTCAGGTCAGGGAACCCAATCTTCGCAGCGGGACATTCAGTACTTC	CASSGQGTQSSQRDIQYF
TRBD1	TRBV4-3	.	TRBJ1-2	TGCGCCAGCAGCCAAGATCCGGGACAGGGGGTAGATGGCTACACCTTC	CASSQDPGQGVDGYTF
.	TRBV6-7	.	TRBJ1-2	TGTGCCAGCAGTTCACTGGGAGACTATGGCTACACCTTC	CASSSLGDYGYTF
TRBD1	TRBV7-9	.	TRBJ1-2	TGTGCCAGCAGCTTAGCGGGGGACAGGGTTGGCTACACCTTC	CASSLAGDRVGYTF
TRBD1	TRBV19	.	TRBJ2-7	TGTGCCAGTAGTGCGACAGGGGGAATCTACGAGCAGTACTTC	CASSATGGIYEQYF
.	TRBV28	.	TRBJ2-3	TGTGCCAGCAGTTTGGAACGAGGGAGCACAGATACGCAGTATTTT	CASSLERGSTDTQYF
.	TRBV9	.	TRBJ2-3	TGTGCCAGCAGCCCCACTATCTCGTCAGATACGCAGTATTTT	CASSPTISSDTQYF
.	TRBV7-8	.	TRBJ1-1	TGTGCCAGCAGCTTAGTAATGTCGGTGAACACTGAAGCTTTCTTT	CASSLVMSVNTEAFF
TRBD1	TRBV25-1	.	TRBJ1-2	TGTGCCAGCAGTGAAGAGAAGGGACAGCTCTATGGCTACACCTTC	CASSEEKGQLYGYTF
.	TRBV18	.	TRBJ1-2	TGTGCCAGCTCAGAGAGCTATGGCTACACCTTC	CASSESYGYTF
.	TRBV7-6	few	TRBJ2-7	TGTGCCAGCAGCTTAGGAGTTTCCTACGAGCAGTACTTC	CASSLGVSYEQYF
TRBD1	TRBV30	.	TRBJ1-2	TGTGCCTGGAGTGTACAGGGGGCCGGCTACACCTTC	CAWSVQGAGYTF
TRBD1	TRBV19	.	TRBJ2-7	TGTGCCAGTAGTGCGGACAGGGCCCCCTACGAGCAGTACTTC	CASSADRAPYEQYF
TRBD1	TRBV18	.	TRBJ2-7	TGTGCCAGCTCACTGCGGGACAGGGGGAACTACGAGCAGTACTTC	CASSLRDRGNYEQYF
.	TRBV7-9	.	TRBJ1-2	TGTGCCAGCAGCACCCACGAGGGAGATATTAACTATGGCTACACCTTC	CASSTHEGDINYGYTF
.	TRBV4-3	.	TRBJ1-2	TGCGCCAGCAGCCACTTGGGCAGCCACTATGGCTACACCTTC	CASSHLGSHYGYTF
.	TRBV5-1	.	TRBJ2-3	TGCGCCAGCACTACCGGGTTTAGCACAGATACGCAGTATTTT	CASTTGFSTDTQYF
.	TRBV5-1	.	TRBJ1-2	TGCGCCAGCAGCTTGGCCGTGACAGTAAGTGGCTACACCTTC	CASSLAVTVSGYTF
.	TRBV19	.	TRBJ1-1	TGTGCCAGTAGTATAACAGGAACTGAAGCTTTCTTT	CASSITGTEAFF
.	TRBV4-3	.	TRBJ1-2	TGCGCCAGCAGCCAATCCGCAGGACAGCGATTTCTTAACTATGGCTACACCTTC	CASSQSAGQRFLNYGYTF
TRBD1	TRBV6-5	once	TRBJ1-1	TGTGCCAGTACAGGGGGCGAAATTACTGAAGCTTTCTTT	CASTGGEITEAFF
.	TRBV5-1	.	TRBJ1-4	TGCGCCAGCAGCTTAACAGGGAGTGCGACTAATGAAAAACTGTTTTTT	CASSLTGSATNEKLFF
.	TRBV2	.	TRBJ1-2	TGTGCCAGCAGTGAAGCGCACCGGGGTGGCTACACCTTC	CASSEAHRGGYTF
TRBD2	TRBV7-2	.	TRBJ2-7	TGTGCCAGCAGCTTAGCGTGGGGTAACCTAGCGGTAAAACCTACCTTC	CASSLAWGNLAVKPTF
.	TRBV30	.	TRBJ1-1	TGTGCCTGGTTGGCGGTGAACACTGAAGCTTTCTTT	CAWLAVNTEAFF
.	TRBV2	.	TRBJ2-2	TGTGCCAGCAGTGAGCGGGGGCCAGGGGAGCTGTTTTTT	CASSERGPGELFF
.	TRBV6-6	.	TRBJ2-3	TGTGCGACGGCGGCGTTTACAGATACGCAGTATTTT	CATAAFTDTQYF
.	TRBV13	.	TRBJ1-2	TGTGCCAGCAGCTCTGACACAGGGGGCTACACCTTC	CASSSDTGGYTF
TRBD1	TRBV30	.	TRBJ1-4	TGTGCCTGTAATCGACAGGGGAGGGGTAATGAAAAACTGTTTTTT	CACNRQGRGNEKLFF
TRBD1	TRBV19	.	TRBJ1-1	TGTGCCAGTAACCGTGACAGGGTGAAGGTCGGAGGGACTGAAGCTTTCTTT	CASNRDRVKVGGTEAFF
TRBD2	TRBV5-1	.	TRBJ2-2	TGCGCCTCCTCGCCGACTAGCGGGGCCCCCGGGGAGCTGTTTTTT	CASSPTSGAPGELFF
TRBD1	TRBV4-2	.	TRBJ2-7	TGTGCCAGCAGCATTGGACAGGGTGGCGAGCAGTACTTC	CASSIGQGGEQYF
.	TRBV5-5	.	TRBJ2-7	TGTGCCAGCAGCTTGCAACAGACCCTCTCCTACGAGCAGTACTTC	CASSLQQTLSYEQYF
.	TRBV5-6	.	TRBJ2-1	TGTGCCAGCAGCTTGGACAGGTTCGCGTGGGAGTTCTTC	CASSLDRFAWEFF
TRBD1	TRBV7-8	.	TRBJ2-1	TGTGCCAGCAGCCCCACACGACAGGGACGTAGGAATGAGCAGTTCTTC	CASSPTRQGRRNEQFF
.	TRBV19	.	TRBJ1-2	TGTGCCAGTATGGGGGCCGTCACCGTTTATGGCTACACCTTC	CASMGAVTVYGYTF
.	TRBV5-1	.	TRBJ2-2	TGCGCCAGCAGCTTGGGACAGGCGACCACCGGGGAGCTGTTTTTT	CASSLGQATTGELFF
.	TRBV7-9	.	TRBJ2-5	TGTGCCAGCAGCTTAGGGAGGGCCCGGGAGACCCAGTACTTC	CASSLGRARETQYF
.	TRBV6-6	few	TRBJ2-5	TGTGCCAGCAGGTCTTGGACTCAAGAGACCCAGTACTTC	CASRSWTQETQYF
TRBD1	TRBV27	.	TRBJ1-1	TGTGCCAGCAGCCGCTGGACAGGGAGCTTGAACACTGAAGCTTTCTTT	CASSRWTGSLNTEAFF
TRBD1	TRBV5-1	.	TRBJ2-7	TGCGCCAGCAGCCCGGACAGGGCAGATTACGAGCAGTACTTC	CASSPDRADYEQYF
.	TRBV19	.	TRBJ1-5	TGTGCCAGTAGTATAGATTGGAGCCCAATCAGCGCCCAGCATTTT	CASSIDWSPISAQHF
TRBD2	TRBV4-3	.	TRBJ2-3	TGCGCCAGCAGCCAAGACCCCCGGACTACCGGGGGGGATACGCAGTATTTT	CASSQDPRTTGGDTQYF
.	TRBV6-5	.	TRBJ2-3	TGTGCCAGCAGCCCTAGCTCGGGTGATACGCAGTATTTT	CASSPSSGDTQYF
.	TRBV6-5	few	TRBJ1-2	TGTGCCAGCAGTCAGACAGCTAACTATGGCTACACCTTC	CASSQTANYGYTF
.	TRBV2	.	TRBJ2-2	TGTGCCTTTCGGGACAAGCTCACCGGGGAGCTGTTTTTT	CAFRDKLTGELFF
TRBD1	TRBV5-1	.	TRBJ2-2	TGCGCCAGCAGCTTAAAGACAGGGGAGACCGGGGAGCTGTTTTTT	CASSLKTGETGELFF
.	TRBV5-1	once	TRBJ2-7	TGCGCCAGCAGGGGGGTGGGGGGAACCTACGAGCAGTACTTC	CASRGVGGTYEQYF
TRBD1	TRBV27	.	TRBJ1-2	TGTGCCAGCAGTTCGACAGGGGGTGGTGGCTACACCTTC	CASSSTGGGGYTF
TRBD2	TRBV7-3	.	TRBJ2-1	TGTGCCAGCAGCTCGACCGGGGGGAGGGCCAATGAGCAGTTCTTC	CASSSTGGRANEQFF
TRBD1	TRBV7-9	.	TRBJ1-6	TGTGCCAGCAGCTATACCGGGACAGGGGGTTATTCGGGTAATTCACCCCTCCACTTT	CASSYTGTGGYSGNSPLHF
.	TRBV11-3	.	TRBJ1-5	TGTGCCAGCAGGCATCCCCCATACCGCCAGGGTGACAATCAGCCCCAGCATTTT	CASRHPPYRQGDNQPQHF